This T cell receptor (beta chain) comes out of a study of early T cells in non-severe SARS-CoV-2 infection. Study-level background: With bulk RNA from unsorted whole blood as input, sequencing yielded unpaired chains.

The CDR3 runs 15 residues. Germline V lookup: CDR1 SGHDT, CDR2 YYEEEE. Trimming removed 4 bases from V and 3 bases from J; junction bases left unmatched: 3. Researchers attached unique molecular identifiers to individual cDNA molecules. TCRdb re-analysed the 5' RACE reads in MiXCR, keeping a single row per CDR3 protein. The repertoire holds about 76,000 distinct CDR3 sequences, with 11% as singletons. This clonotype was seen a few times. As yet, its antigen is unknown. Study-level results: The matching step, a VDJdb search, favored anti-spike CD8 responses and missed private and CD4 specificities.

The chain has TRBV5-6 and TRBJ2-7; TRBD2 agrees at 14 bases. Sequencing input: whole blood. The TCR was taken from an adult who was a healthcare worker with PCR-confirmed SARS-CoV-2 infection or an uninfected control (not recorded which). CDR3 coding DNA: TGTGCCAGCAGCAGGGGACTAGCGGGGGACTACGAGCAGTACTTC. Translated, it gives CASSRGLAGDYEQYF.